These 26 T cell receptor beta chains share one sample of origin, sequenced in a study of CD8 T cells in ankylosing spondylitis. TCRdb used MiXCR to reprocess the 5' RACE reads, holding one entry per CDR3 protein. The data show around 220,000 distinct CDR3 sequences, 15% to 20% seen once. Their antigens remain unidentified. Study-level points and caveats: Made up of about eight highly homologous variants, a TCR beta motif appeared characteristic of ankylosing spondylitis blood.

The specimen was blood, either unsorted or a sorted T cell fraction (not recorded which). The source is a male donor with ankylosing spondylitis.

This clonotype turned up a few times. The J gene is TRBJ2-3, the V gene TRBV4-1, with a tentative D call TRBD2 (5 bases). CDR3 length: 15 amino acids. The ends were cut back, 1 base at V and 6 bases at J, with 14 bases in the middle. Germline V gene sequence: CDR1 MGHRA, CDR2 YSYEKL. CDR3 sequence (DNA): TGCGCCAGCAGCCAAGTTAGCGCAAACACCGATACGCAGTATTTT. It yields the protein CASSQVSANTDTQYF.

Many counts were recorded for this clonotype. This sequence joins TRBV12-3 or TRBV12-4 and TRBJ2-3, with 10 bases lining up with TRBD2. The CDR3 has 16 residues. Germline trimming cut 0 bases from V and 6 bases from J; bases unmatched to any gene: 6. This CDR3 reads CASSLALAGDSDTQYF. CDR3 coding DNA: TGTGCCAGCAGTTTAGCGCTAGCGGGGGATTCCGATACGCAGTATTTT.

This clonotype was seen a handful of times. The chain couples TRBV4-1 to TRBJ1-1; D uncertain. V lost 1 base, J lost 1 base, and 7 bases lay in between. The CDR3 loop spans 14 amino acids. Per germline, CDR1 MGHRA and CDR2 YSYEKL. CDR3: CASSQVPGNTEAFF. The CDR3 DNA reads TGCGCCAGCAGCCAAGTCCCAGGGAACACTGAAGCTTTCTTT.

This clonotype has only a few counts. As DNA, the CDR3 is TGTGCCAGCAGCTTATGGACTAGCCTTAATCCGCAGTTCTTC. Encoded protein: CASSLWTSLNPQFF. The chain couples TRBV7-8 to TRBJ2-1; 8 nucleotides match TRBD2. With 2 bases clipped from V and 12 bases from J, the junction kept 9 bases outside the gene matches. This CDR3 is 14 amino acids long. The germline CDR1 and CDR2 sequences are SGHVS and FQNEAQ.

CDR3 in DNA: TGTGCCAGCAGCTTGGAGCTGGACAGGTACACTGAAGCTTTCTTT. It translates to CASSLELDRYTEAFF. The chain carries TRBV5-5 and TRBJ1-1, with 7 bases identical to TRBD1. The CDR3 spans 15 residues. Per germline, CDR1 SGHKS and CDR2 YYEKEE (reference sequence). The V segment lost 0 bases and the J segment 3 bases; nucleotides outside the gene matches: 5.

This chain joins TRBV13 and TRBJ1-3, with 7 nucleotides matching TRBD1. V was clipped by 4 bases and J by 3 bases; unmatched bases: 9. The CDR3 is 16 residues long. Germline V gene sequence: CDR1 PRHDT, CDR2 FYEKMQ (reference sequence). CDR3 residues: CASSSPEGADGNTIYF. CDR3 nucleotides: TGTGCCAGCAGCTCGCCAGAGGGGGCAGATGGAAACACCATATATTTT.

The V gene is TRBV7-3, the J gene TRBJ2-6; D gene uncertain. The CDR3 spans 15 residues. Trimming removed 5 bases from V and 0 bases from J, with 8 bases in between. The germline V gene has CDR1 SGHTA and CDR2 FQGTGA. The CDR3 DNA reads TGTGCCAGCAGCCGGGCCGTCTCTGGGGCCAACGTCCTGACTTTC. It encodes CASSRAVSGANVLTF. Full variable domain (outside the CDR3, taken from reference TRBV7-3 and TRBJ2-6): GAGVSQTPSNKVTEKGKYVELRCDPISGHTALYWYRQSLGQGPEFLIYFQGTGAADDSGLPNDRFFAVRPEGSVSTLKIQRTERGDSAVYLCASSRAVSGANVLTFGAGSRLTVL.

CDR3 nucleotides: TGCGCCAGCAGCCTCCGACTAGTTGGTAACTCCTACGAGCAGTACTTC. As protein: CASSLRLVGNSYEQYF. This chain connects TRBV4-3 to TRBJ2-7; TRBD2 might be the D (6 bases). Per the germline V gene, CDR1 is LGHNA and CDR2 is YSLEER. Trimming removed 4 bases at V and 0 bases at J, with 16 bases between. CDR3 length: 16 amino acids.

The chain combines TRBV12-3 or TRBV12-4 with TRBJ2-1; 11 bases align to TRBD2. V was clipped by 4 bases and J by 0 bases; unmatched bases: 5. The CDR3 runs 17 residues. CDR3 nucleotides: TGTGCCAGCAGTTCTACTAGCGGGGGATACTCCTACAATGAGCAGTTCTTC. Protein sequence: CASSSTSGGYSYNEQFF.

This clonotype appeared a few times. The CDR3 here is CASSSGVRDYYGYTF. CDR3 DNA sequence: TGCGCCAGCAGCTCCGGTGTCAGGGATTACTATGGCTACACCTTC. The gene calls are TRBV4-1 and TRBJ1-2; D is possibly TRBD1 (5 bases). The V gene lost 5 bases and the J gene lost 3 bases, with 16 bases spanning the gap. Germline values: CDR1 MGHRA, CDR2 YSYEKL. CDR3 length equals 15 residues.

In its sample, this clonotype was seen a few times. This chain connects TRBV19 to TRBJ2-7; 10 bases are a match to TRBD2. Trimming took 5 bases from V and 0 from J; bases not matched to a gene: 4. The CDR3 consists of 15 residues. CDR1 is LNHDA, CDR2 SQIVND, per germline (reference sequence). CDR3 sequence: CASSVLAGVSYEQYF. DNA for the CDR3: TGTGCCAGTAGTGTTCTAGCGGGAGTCTCCTACGAGCAGTACTTC. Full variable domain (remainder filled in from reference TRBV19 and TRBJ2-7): DGGITQSPKYLFRKEGQNVTLSCEQNLNHDAMYWYRQDPGQGLRLIYYSQIVNDFQKGDIAEGYSVSREKKESFPLTVTSAQKNPTAFYLCASSVLAGVSYEQYFGPGTRLTVT.

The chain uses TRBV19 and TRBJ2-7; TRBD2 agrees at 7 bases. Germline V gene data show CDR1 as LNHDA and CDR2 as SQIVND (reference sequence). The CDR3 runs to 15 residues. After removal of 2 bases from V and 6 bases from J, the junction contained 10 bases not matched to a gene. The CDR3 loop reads CASSIRGGTQLEQYF. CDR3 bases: TGTGCCAGTAGTATACGGGGAGGGACTCAACTCGAGCAGTACTTC.

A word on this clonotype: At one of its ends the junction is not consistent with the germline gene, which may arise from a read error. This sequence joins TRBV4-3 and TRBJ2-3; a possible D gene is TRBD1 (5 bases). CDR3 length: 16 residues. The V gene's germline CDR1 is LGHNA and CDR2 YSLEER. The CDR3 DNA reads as TGCGCCAGCAGGCAAGATAATGCCAGGGCTGGCGATACGCAGTATTTT. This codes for CASRQDNARAGDTQYF.

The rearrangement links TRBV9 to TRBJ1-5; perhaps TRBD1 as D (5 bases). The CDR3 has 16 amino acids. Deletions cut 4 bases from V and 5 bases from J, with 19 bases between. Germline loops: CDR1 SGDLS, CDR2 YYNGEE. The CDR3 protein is CASSPYGGGVDQPQHF. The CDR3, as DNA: TGTGCCAGCAGCCCCTACGGGGGGGGAGTAGATCAGCCCCAGCATTTT.

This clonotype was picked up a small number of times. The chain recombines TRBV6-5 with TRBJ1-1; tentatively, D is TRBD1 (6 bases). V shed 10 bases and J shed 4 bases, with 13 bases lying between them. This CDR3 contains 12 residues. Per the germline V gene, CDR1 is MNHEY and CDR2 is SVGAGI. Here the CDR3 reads CATTGRSTEAFF. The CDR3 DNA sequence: TGTGCCACCACAGGGAGGTCCACTGAAGCTTTCTTT.

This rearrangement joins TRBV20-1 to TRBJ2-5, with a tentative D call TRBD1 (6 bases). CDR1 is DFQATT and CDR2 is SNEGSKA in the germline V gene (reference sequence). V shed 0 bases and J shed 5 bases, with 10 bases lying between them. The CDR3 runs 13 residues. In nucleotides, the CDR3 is TGCAGTGCTAGAGATTGGACAGTGGAGACCCAGTACTTC. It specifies CSARDWTVETQYF.

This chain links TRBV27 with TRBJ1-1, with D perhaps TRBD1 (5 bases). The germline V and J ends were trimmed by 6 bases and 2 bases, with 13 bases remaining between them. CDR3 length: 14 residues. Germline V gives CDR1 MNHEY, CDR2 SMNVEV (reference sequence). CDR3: CASSHTGQNTEAFF. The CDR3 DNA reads TGTGCCAGCAGCCACACCGGACAAAACACTGAAGCTTTCTTT.

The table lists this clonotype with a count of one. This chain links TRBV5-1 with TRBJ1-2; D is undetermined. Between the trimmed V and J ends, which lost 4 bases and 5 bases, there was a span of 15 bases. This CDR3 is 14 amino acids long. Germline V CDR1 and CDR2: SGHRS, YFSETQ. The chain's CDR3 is CASSPRGYGYGYTF. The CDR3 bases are TGCGCCAGCAGCCCCCGAGGGTATGGGTATGGCTACACCTTC.

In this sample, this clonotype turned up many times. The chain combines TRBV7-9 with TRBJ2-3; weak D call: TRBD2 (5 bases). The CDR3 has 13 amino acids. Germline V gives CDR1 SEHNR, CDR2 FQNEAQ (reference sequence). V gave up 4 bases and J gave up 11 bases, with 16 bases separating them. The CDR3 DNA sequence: TGTGCCAGCAGCTACACCCCTAGTGAGGGGCAGTATTTT. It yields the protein CASSYTPSEGQYF.

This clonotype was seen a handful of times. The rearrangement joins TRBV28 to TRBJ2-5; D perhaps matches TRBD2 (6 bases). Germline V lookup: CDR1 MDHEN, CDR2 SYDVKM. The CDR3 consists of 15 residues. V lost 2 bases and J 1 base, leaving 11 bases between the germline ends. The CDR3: CASSLGGGGQETQYF. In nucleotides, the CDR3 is TGTGCCAGCAGTTTAGGGGGAGGTGGCCAAGAGACCCAGTACTTC.

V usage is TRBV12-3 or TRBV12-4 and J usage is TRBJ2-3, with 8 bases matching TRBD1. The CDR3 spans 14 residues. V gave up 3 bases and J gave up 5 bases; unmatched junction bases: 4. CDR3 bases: TGTGCCAGCAGTTTTCAGGGGGCATTAGATACGCAGTATTTT. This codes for CASSFQGALDTQYF.

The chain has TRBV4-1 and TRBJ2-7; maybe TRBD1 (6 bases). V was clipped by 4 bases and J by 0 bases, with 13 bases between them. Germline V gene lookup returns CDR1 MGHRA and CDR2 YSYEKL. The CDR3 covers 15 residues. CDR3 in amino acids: CASSPGPTGSYEQYF. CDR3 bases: TGCGCCAGCAGCCCTGGCCCGACAGGCTCCTACGAGCAGTACTTC.

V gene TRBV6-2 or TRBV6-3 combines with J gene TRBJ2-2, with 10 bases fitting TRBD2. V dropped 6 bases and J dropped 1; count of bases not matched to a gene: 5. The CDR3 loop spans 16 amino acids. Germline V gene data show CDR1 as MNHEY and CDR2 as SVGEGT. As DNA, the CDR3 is TGTGCCAGCAGGGGACTAGCGCAACTGAACACCGGGGAGCTGTTTTTT. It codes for CASRGLAQLNTGELFF.

DNA for the CDR3: TGTGCCAGCAGCGGACTAGCGGGAATTTACTACGAGCAGTACTTC. Translating gives CASSGLAGIYYEQYF. V usage is TRBV7-9 and J usage is TRBJ2-7; 12 nucleotides align to TRBD2. This CDR3 contains 15 residues. Per germline, CDR1 SEHNR and CDR2 FQNEAQ (reference sequence). V dropped 5 bases and J dropped 3; count of bases not matched to a gene: 5.

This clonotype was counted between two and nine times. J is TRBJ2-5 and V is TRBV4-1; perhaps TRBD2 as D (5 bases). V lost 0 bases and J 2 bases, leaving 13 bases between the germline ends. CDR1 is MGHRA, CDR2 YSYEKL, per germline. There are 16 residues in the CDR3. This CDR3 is CASSQDGDSGQETQYF. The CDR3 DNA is TGCGCCAGCAGCCAAGATGGGGATTCGGGGCAAGAGACCCAGTACTTC.

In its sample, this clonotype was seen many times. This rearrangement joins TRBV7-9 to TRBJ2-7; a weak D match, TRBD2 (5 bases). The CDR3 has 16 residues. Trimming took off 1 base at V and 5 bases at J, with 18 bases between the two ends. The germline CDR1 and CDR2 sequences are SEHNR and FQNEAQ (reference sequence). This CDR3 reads CASSLGGALAVDEQYF. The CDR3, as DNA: TGTGCCAGCAGCTTAGGTGGAGCTCTAGCCGTCGACGAGCAGTACTTC.